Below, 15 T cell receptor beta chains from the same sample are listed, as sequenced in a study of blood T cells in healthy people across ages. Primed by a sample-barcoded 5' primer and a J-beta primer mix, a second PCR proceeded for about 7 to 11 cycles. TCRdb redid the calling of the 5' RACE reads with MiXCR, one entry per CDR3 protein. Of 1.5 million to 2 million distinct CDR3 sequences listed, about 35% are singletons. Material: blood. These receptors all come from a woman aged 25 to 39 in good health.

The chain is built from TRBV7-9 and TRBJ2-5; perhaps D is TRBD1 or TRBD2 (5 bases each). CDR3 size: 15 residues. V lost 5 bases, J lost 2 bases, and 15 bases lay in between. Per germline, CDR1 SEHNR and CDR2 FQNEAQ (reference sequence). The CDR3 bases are TGTGCCAGCAGCGTTTTTTTGGGGGTGCAAGAGACCCAGTACTTC. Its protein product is CASSVFLGVQETQYF.

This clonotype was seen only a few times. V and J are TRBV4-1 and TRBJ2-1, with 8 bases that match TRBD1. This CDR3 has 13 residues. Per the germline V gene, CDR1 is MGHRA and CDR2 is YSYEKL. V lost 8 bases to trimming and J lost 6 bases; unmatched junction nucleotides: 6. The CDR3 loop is CASAKQGGNEQFF. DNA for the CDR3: TGCGCCAGCGCTAAACAGGGGGGCAATGAGCAGTTCTTC.

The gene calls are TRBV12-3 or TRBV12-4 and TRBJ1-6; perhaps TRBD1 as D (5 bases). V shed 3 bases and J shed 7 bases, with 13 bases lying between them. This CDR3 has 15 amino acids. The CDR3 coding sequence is TGTGCCAGCAGTTTCTTCACAGGACCCAATTCACCCCTCCACTTT. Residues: CASSFFTGPNSPLHF.

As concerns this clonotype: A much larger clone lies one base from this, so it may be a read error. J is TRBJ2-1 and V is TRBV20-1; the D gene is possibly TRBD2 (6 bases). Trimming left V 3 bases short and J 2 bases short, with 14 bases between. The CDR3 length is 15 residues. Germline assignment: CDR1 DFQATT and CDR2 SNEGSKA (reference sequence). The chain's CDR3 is CSARAGGRAYNEQFF. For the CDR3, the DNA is TGCAGTGCTAGGGCTGGAGGGAGAGCCTACAATGAGCAGTTCTTC.

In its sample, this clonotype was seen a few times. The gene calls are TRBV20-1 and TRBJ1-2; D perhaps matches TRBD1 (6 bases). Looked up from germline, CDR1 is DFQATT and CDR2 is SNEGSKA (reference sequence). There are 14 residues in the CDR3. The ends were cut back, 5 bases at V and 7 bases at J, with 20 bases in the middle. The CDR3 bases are TGCAGTGCTGCTGAGGCAGGGGTTTCGGTTGGCTACACCTTC. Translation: CSAAEAGVSVGYTF.

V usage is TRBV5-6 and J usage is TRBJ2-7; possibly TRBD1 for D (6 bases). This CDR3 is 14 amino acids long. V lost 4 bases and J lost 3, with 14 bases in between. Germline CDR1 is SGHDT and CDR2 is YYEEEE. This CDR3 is CASSVGQTLYEQYF. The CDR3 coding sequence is TGTGCCAGCAGCGTTGGACAGACCCTCTACGAGCAGTACTTC.

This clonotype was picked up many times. The CDR3: CASSLPVGYEQYF. The CDR3 nucleotides read TGTGCCAGCAGTCTCCCGGTGGGTTACGAGCAGTACTTC. V gene TRBV7-2 combines with J gene TRBJ2-7, with unresolved D. CDR3 length: 13 amino acids. The V and J ends lost 6 bases and 4 bases respectively, with 13 bases between them. The germline gives CDR1 SGHTA, CDR2 FQGNSA.

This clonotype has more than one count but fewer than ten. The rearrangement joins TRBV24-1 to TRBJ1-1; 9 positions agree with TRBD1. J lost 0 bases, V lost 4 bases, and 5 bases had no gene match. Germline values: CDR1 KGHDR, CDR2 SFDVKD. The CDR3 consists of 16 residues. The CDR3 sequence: CATSEGQGRMNTEAFF. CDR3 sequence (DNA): TGTGCCACCAGTGAAGGACAGGGGAGAATGAACACTGAAGCTTTCTTT.

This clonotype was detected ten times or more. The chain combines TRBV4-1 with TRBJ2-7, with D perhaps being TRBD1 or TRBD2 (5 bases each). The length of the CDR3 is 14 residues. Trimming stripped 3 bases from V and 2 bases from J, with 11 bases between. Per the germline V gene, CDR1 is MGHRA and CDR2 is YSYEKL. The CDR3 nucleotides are TGCGCCAGCAGCCAGTTGGGGGTCGCCTACGAGCAGTACTTC. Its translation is CASSQLGVAYEQYF.

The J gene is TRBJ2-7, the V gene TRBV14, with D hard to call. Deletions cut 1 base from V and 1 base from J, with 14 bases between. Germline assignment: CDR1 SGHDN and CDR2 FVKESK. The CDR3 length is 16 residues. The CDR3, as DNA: TGTGCCAGCAGCCAAGGCCCCGACCCGAATTCCTACGAGCAGTACTTC. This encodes CASSQGPDPNSYEQYF.

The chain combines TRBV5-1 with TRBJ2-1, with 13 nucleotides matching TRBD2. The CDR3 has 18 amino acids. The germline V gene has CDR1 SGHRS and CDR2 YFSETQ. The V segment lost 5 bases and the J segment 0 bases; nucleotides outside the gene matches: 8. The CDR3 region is CASSYGTSGTSSYNEQFF. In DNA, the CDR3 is TGCGCCAGCAGTTACGGGACTAGCGGGACGAGCTCCTACAATGAGCAGTTCTTC.

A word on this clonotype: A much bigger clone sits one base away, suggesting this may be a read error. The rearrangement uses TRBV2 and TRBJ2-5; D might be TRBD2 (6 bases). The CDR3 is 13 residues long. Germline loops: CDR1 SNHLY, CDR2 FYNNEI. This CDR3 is CASSRTNKEAQYF. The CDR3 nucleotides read TGTGCCAGCAGCAGGACTAACAAAGAGGCCCAGTACTTC.

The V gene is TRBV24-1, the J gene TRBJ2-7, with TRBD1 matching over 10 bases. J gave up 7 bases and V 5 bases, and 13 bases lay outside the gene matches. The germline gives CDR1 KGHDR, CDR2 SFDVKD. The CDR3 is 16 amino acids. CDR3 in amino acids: CATSGLGTGVYNEQYF. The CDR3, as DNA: TGTGCCACCAGTGGACTTGGGACAGGGGTCTACAATGAGCAGTACTTC.

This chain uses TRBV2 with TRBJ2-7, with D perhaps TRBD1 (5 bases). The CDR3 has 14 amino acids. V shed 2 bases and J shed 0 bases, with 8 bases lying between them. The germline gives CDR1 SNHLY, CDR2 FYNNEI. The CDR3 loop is CASSEQGGSYEQYF. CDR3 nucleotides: TGTGCCAGCAGTGAACAGGGCGGCTCCTACGAGCAGTACTTC.

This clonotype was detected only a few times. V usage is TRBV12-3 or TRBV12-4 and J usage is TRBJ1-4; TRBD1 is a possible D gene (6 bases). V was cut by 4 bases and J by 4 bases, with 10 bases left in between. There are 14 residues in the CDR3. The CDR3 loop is CASSSYRDNEKLFF. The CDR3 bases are TGTGCCAGCAGTTCCTACAGGGATAATGAAAAACTGTTTTTT.